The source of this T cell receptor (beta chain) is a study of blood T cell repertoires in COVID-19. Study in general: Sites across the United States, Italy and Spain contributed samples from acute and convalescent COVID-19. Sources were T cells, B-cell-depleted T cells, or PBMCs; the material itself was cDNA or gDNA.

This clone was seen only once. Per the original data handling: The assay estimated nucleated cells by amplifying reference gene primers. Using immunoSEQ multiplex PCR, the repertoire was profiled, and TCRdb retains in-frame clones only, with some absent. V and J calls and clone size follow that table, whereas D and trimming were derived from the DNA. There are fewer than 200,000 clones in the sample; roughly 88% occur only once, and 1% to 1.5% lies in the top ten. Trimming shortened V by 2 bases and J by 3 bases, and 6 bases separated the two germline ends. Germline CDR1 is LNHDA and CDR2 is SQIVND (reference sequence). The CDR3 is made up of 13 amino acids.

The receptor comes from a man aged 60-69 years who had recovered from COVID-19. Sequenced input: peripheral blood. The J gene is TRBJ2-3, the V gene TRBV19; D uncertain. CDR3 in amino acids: CASSIPQTDTQYF. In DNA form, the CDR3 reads TGTGCCAGTAGTATACCACAAACAGATACGCAGTATTTT.